Included here is one T cell receptor (beta chain) sequence, with context. The source of the sample is a study of blood T cell repertoires in COVID-19. Study information: Italy, Spain and the United States were the sources of the convalescent and acute COVID-19 samples. From T cells, B-cell-depleted T cells, or PBMCs came the material, which was cDNA or gDNA.

The CDR3 has 16 amino acids. The V gene's germline CDR1 is ENHRY and CDR2 SYGVKD. Trimming pared 6 bases from V and 2 bases from J, leaving 16 bases between. In the authors' methods: Cell counts per sample came from amplifying reference gene primers. Profiling relied on immunoSEQ multiplex PCR, and the TCRdb table lists in-frame clones only, not all of them. V, J and clone size are those of that table, while D and trimming were read from the DNA. The table records roughly 190,000 clones, approximately 91% of them present only once. Input material: peripheral blood. This chain uses TRBV10-3 with TRBJ2-2; no definite D call. This clonotype originated in a young man with acute or convalescent COVID-19. CDR3 bases: TGTGCCATCAGCAAATTGACACAATTTAACACCGGGGAGCTGTTTTTT. Its protein is CAISKLTQFNTGELFF.